A single sample is the source of the 23 T cell receptor beta chains below, sequenced in a study of a mutant IDH1 vaccine in newly diagnosed glioma (dated by TCRdb to about 2021). Libraries were made using the immunoSEQ multiplex PCR assay. Here the immuneACCESS table is served through TCRdb, limited to in-frame sequences with V and J called. Missing clones are a known gap in these copies; in checked studies unresolved V genes cover under half, and the rest lacks a known reason. Across this sample there are under 70,000 clones, with about 81% seen only once. The ten biggest clones cover 3% to 4% of the sample. Interpreted using the paper, the time point label stands for: week 5, during vaccination. Every vaccine dose consisted of 300 ug of a 20-mer mutant IDH1 peptide in Montanide, administered subcutaneously together with topical imiquimod. For these receptors, no antigen is known. The sequencing here drew on PBMCs, taken from a glioma patient whose treatment included an IDH1 peptide vaccine. The receptor set was obtained from a man aged 25-40 years with glioma.

V gene TRBV10-1 combines with J gene TRBJ2-7; TRBD1 matches at 9 bases. With 1 base clipped from V and 6 bases from J, the junction kept 10 bases outside the gene matches. Per the germline V gene, CDR1 is WNHNN and CDR2 is SYGVQD (reference sequence). CDR3 size: 16 residues. As DNA, the CDR3 is TGCGCCAGCAGTGAGTTATTTGGACAGGGGCAGAGCGAGCAGTACTTC. It encodes CASSELFGQGQSEQYF.

The rearrangement links TRBV19 to TRBJ2-2; D is perhaps TRBD1 (6 bases). Germline V lookup: CDR1 LNHDA, CDR2 SQIVND (reference sequence). Trimming left V 6 bases short and J 4 bases short, with 12 bases between. The CDR3 runs to 14 residues. The CDR3, as DNA: TGTGCCAGTAGCAAACGAGGGGGCACCGGGGAGCTGTTTTTT. The encoded protein is CASSKRGGTGELFF.

This clone was seen more than once but under ten times. The CDR3, as DNA: TGTGCCAGCAGTTCCTCCCCAGGGACAGTCTATGGCTACACCTTC. Residues: CASSSSPGTVYGYTF. The V call is TRBV28, the J call TRBJ1-2, with 7 nucleotides matching TRBD1. In germline, CDR1 is MDHEN, CDR2 SYDVKM. V was pared by 4 bases and J by 4 bases, with 9 bases of the junction left unmatched. CDR3 length: 15 residues.

The V gene is TRBV5-1, the J gene TRBJ2-3; D possibly matches TRBD1 or TRBD2 (6 bases each). CDR1 is SGHRS, CDR2 YFSETQ, per germline. The ends were cut back, 7 bases at V and 3 bases at J, with 12 bases in the middle. The CDR3 contains 13 residues. The CDR3 DNA reads as TGCGCCAGCGCGGGACACGCGACAGATACGCAGTATTTT. As protein: CASAGHATDTQYF.

This clone was detected only a few times. V and J are TRBV25-1 and TRBJ1-1, with unresolved D. Germline V CDR1 and CDR2: MGHDK, SYGVNS. The CDR3 loop spans 14 amino acids. Deletions cut 6 bases from V and 2 bases from J, with 13 bases between. This CDR3 is CASSEEEINTEAFF. Here the CDR3 DNA reads TGTGCCAGCAGCGAGGAGGAAATCAACACTGAAGCTTTCTTT. Combining the CDR3 with reference TRBV25-1 and TRBJ1-1 gives the whole variable domain EADIYQTPRYLVIGTGKKITLECSQTMGHDKMYWYQQDPGMELHLIHYSYGVNSTEKGDLSSESTVSRIRTEHFPLTLESARPSHTSQYLCASSEEEINTEAFFGQGTRLTVV.

The chain couples TRBV11-2 to TRBJ2-2; TRBD2 might be the D (6 bases). The germline V and J ends were trimmed by 7 bases and 3 bases, with 18 bases remaining between them. CDR3 length equals 16 residues. Germline V lookup: CDR1 SGHAT, CDR2 FQNNGV. CDR3 DNA sequence: TGTGCCAGCAACCCTAAGTCTAGCGTTGACACCGGGGAGCTGTTTTTT. As protein: CASNPKSSVDTGELFF.

V is TRBV5-5 and J is TRBJ1-2; D is perhaps TRBD1 (5 bases). This CDR3 spans 16 amino acids. V lost 1 base and J 4 bases, leaving 17 bases between the germline ends. CDR1 and CDR2 from the germline V gene are SGHKS and YYEKEE (reference sequence). The CDR3 nucleotides are TGTGCCAGCAGCTTGTTGTTGGTAGGCAGGGCCTATGGCTACACCTTC. Its translation is CASSLLLVGRAYGYTF.

The chain joins TRBV27 to TRBJ1-1; no firm D call. The CDR3 covers 13 residues. Germline lookup yields CDR1 MNHEY and CDR2 SMNVEV (reference sequence). The V gene lost 0 bases and the J gene lost 0 bases, with 2 bases spanning the gap. In DNA, the CDR3 is TGTGCCAGCAGTTTATCTGTGAACACTGAAGCTTTCTTT. Residues: CASSLSVNTEAFF.

The CDR3 loop is CASSLAGLEKAFF. In nucleotides, the CDR3 is TGCGCCAGCAGCTTGGCGGGGTTGGAAAAAGCTTTCTTT. The V and J genes are TRBV5-1 and TRBJ1-1; D gene uncertain. Germline assignment: CDR1 SGHRS and CDR2 YFSETQ. CDR3 length: 13 residues. V was trimmed by 0 bases and J by 9 bases, leaving 12 bases between them. The whole variable domain, filled in from reference TRBV5-1 and TRBJ1-1, reads KAGVTQTPRYLIKTRGQQVTLSCSPISGHRSVSWYQQTPGQGLQFLFEYFSETQRNKGNFPGRFSGRQFSNSRSEMNVSTLELGDSALYLCASSLAGLEKAFFGQGTRLTVV.

The chain combines TRBV6-5 with TRBJ2-5; 7 positions match TRBD2. Trimming removed 8 bases from V and 13 bases from J; junction bases left unmatched: 10. The germline CDR1 and CDR2 sequences are MNHEY and SVGAGI. The CDR3 runs 11 residues. CDR3: CASSPGGSTYF. Here the CDR3 DNA reads TGTGCCAGCTCCCCCGGCGGGAGTACGTACTTC.

V usage is TRBV19 and J usage is TRBJ2-7, with D hard to call. V gave up 2 bases and J gave up 3 bases, with 14 bases separating them. In germline, CDR1 is LNHDA, CDR2 SQIVND (reference sequence). CDR3 length: 15 residues. The CDR3 here is CASSILLGTNYEQYF. The CDR3 coding sequence is TGTGCCAGTAGTATACTTCTAGGCACCAACTACGAGCAGTACTTC.

The CDR3 DNA follows: TGTGCCACCTCCTCACATCCTGCCTACTACGAGCAGTACTTC. Its protein is CATSSHPAYYEQYF. The rearrangement uses TRBV5-5 and TRBJ2-7; no definite D call. CDR1 and CDR2 from the germline V gene are SGHKS and YYEKEE (reference sequence). The CDR3 extends over 14 amino acids. V was shortened by 9 bases and J by 3 bases, with 19 bases between the two germline ends.

The rearrangement links TRBV19 to TRBJ1-5; 7 bases fit TRBD1. Germline V gene sequence: CDR1 LNHDA, CDR2 SQIVND (reference sequence). The V segment lost 7 bases and the J segment 2 bases; nucleotides outside the gene matches: 8. The CDR3 has 15 residues. CDR3 bases: TGTGCCAGTACCTCGGGACAGCCCGGCAATCAGCCCCAGCATTTT. Its translation is CASTSGQPGNQPQHF.

The chain joins TRBV19 to TRBJ1-1, with 10 bases matching TRBD1. With V trimmed by 7 bases and J by 5 bases, 7 bases remained unmatched. Germline V lookup: CDR1 LNHDA, CDR2 SQIVND (reference sequence). This CDR3 comprises 14 residues. DNA of the CDR3: TGTGCCAGTACAGACAGGGGGCTAAAAACTGAAGCTTTCTTT. Its protein product is CASTDRGLKTEAFF.

The V and J genes are TRBV7-9 and TRBJ2-1, with a possible D match to TRBD1 (6 bases). The V gene lost 0 bases and the J gene lost 0 bases, with 12 bases spanning the gap. From germline, CDR1 is SEHNR and CDR2 FQNEAQ (reference sequence). This CDR3 region has 17 residues. CDR3 DNA: TGTGCCAGCAGCTTAGCGTGGACAGATAGCTCCTACAATGAGCAGTTCTTC. This gives the protein CASSLAWTDSSYNEQFF. Full variable domain (rest looked up from reference TRBV7-9 and TRBJ2-1): DTGVSQNPRHKITKRGQNVTFRCDPISEHNRLYWYRQTLGQGPEFLTYFQNEAQLEKSRLLSDRFSAERPKGSFSTLEIQRTEQGDSAMYLCASSLAWTDSSYNEQFFGPGTRLTVL.

The chain has TRBV12-2 and TRBJ2-6; the table calls TRBD1, which could not be checked here. TRBV12-2 is a recognized pseudogene. This CDR3 has 16 residues. CDR3 amino acids: CASRLPHSSGANVLTF. The CDR3 DNA sequence: TGTGCAAGTCGCTTACCCCACAGCTCTGGGGCCAACGTCCTGACTTTC.

The genes are TRBV6-4 and TRBJ1-1, with TRBD1 identical over 12 bases. The J segment lost 8 bases and the V segment lost 3 bases, leaving 7 bases of the junction unmatched. The germline CDR1 and CDR2 sequences are MRHNA and SNTAGT. The CDR3 contains 15 residues. The CDR3 DNA follows: TGTGCCAGCAGTGAGGGTTGGGGGACAGGGGGCGAAGCTTTCTTT. Translated: CASSEGWGTGGEAFF.

The J gene is TRBJ2-2, the V gene TRBV5-1, with TRBD2 as a possible D gene (5 bases). V was cut by 4 bases and J by 5 bases, with 15 bases left in between. The germline V gene encodes CDR1 SGHRS and CDR2 YFSETQ. This CDR3 has 15 amino acids. The CDR3 bases are TGCGCCAGCAGCCCCGTTGTTTCGGGGACCGGGGAGCTGTTTTTT. Amino acid sequence: CASSPVVSGTGELFF.

This clone has more than one count but fewer than ten. The chain has TRBV7-9 and TRBJ1-5, with no clear D. Germline assignment: CDR1 SEHNR and CDR2 FQNEAQ (reference sequence). V was cut by 7 bases and J by 7 bases, with 17 bases left in between. The CDR3 is 14 amino acids. CDR3 loop: CASNVGGVQQPQHF. CDR3 DNA sequence: TGTGCCAGCAATGTCGGTGGGGTCCAGCAGCCCCAGCATTTT.

A word on this clone: The junction and the germline gene differ at one end; a read error may be behind it. The chain is built from TRBV5-1 and TRBJ1-2; unclear D gene. This CDR3 comprises 15 residues. Looked up from germline, CDR1 is SGHRS and CDR2 is YFSETQ. The CDR3 DNA follows: TGCGCCAGCAGTGCCGGTGGCATAGCTAACTATGGCCACACCTTC. This gives the protein CASSAGGIANYGHTF.

The V gene is TRBV10-3, the J gene TRBJ2-3; no definite D call. Trimming took 7 bases from V and 0 from J, leaving 14 bases between them. The germline gives CDR1 ENHRY, CDR2 SYGVKD. The CDR3 contains 15 residues. CDR3 DNA: TGTGCCATCAACTCCTTGGACGCGAGCACAGATACGCAGTATTTT. This translates into CAINSLDASTDTQYF.

This clone was seen once. The gene calls are TRBV18 and TRBJ2-7; 9 bases line up with TRBD1. Germline V CDR1 and CDR2: KGHSH, LQKENI. The junction had 3 bases not matched to a gene; V was cut back by 3 bases and J by 6 bases. The CDR3 consists of 13 residues. CDR3 bases: TGTGCCAGCTCACCGGGACAGGGTTCCGAGCAGTACTTC. Its protein is CASSPGQGSEQYF.

This chain connects TRBV4-1 to TRBJ2-2; D perhaps matches TRBD2 (6 bases). The CDR3 contains 16 residues. V lost 2 bases and J lost 5, with 15 bases in between. The germline CDR1 and CDR2 sequences are MGHRA and YSYEKL. For the CDR3, the DNA is TGCGCCAGCAGCCAAACTCCCGGGAGTTTGACCGGGGAGCTGTTTTTT. This translates into CASSQTPGSLTGELFF.